A few counts support the clone carrying this T cell receptor beta chain. Isolation yielded PBMCs, at least 7 million per sample, in every case. Alongside a J-beta primer mix, a sample-barcoded 5' primer served in a second PCR lasting roughly 7 to 11 cycles. TCRdb fed the 5' RACE reads into MiXCR, producing one record per CDR3 protein. This sample has about 570,000 distinct CDR3 sequences, with about 28% found just once. The entry originates in a study of blood T cells in healthy people across ages. The CDR3 is 14 amino acids. With V trimmed by 3 bases and J by 2 bases, 3 bases remained unmatched. Germline V gene lookup returns CDR1 SEHNR and CDR2 FQNEAQ (reference sequence). The sample was also reused in another study, on T cells of mothers and their children. Per that study: Second-PCR amplification with M1S added sample barcodes and 2-4 random nucleotides.

The sequence was obtained from a boy aged 2-15 years in good health. The chain couples TRBV7-9 to TRBJ1-2, with TRBD1 matching over 7 bases. Sequenced input: blood. CDR3 bases: TGTGCCAGCAGCTTGTCGACAGGGAACTATGGCTACACCTTC. Its translation is CASSLSTGNYGYTF.